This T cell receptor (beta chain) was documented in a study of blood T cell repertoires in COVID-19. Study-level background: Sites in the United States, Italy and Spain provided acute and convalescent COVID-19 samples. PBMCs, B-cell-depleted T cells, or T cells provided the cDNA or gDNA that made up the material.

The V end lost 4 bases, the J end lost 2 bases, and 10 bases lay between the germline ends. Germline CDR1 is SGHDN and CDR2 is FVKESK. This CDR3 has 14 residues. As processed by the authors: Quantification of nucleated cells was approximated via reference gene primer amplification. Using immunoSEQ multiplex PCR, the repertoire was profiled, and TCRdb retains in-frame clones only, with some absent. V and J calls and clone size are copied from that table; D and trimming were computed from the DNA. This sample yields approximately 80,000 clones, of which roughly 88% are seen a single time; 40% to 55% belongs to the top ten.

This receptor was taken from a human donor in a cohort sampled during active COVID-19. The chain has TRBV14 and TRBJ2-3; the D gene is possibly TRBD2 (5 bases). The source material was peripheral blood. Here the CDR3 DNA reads TGTGCCAGCAGCCCAACTAGTGCCACAGATACGCAGTATTTT. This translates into CASSPTSATDTQYF.